This T cell receptor beta chain was recovered during a study of blood T cell repertoires in COVID-19 (TCRdb year 2020). Describing the broader study: The collaborator samples originated in the United States, Italy and Spain and spanned the acute and convalescent phases of COVID-19. The material from the prospective study consisted of cDNA or gDNA derived from T cells, B-cell-depleted T cells, or PBMCs. Samples were obtained from the ongoing ImmuneRACE study (first 160 participants) and from 1,254 subjects provided by 6 global collaborators. Where available, HLA class I and class II types were obtained from metadata supplied by the sample provider rather than from assay-based typing. Sample metadata almost always included a de-identified subject ID, COVID-19 status, age in years and sex. The repertoires were made available in a free public database intended to serve as a resource for research on the immune response to SARS-CoV-2. The dataset comprised deeply sampled blood TCRbeta repertoires from subjects exposed to, actively infected with, or recovered from COVID-19.

Participants in the prospective study were enrolled through a virtual design, were aged roughly 18 to 95 years, and lived in 24 United States geographic areas. Cohort assignment in the prospective study relied on participant-reported clinical history from a screening survey and a study questionnaire. ImmuneRACE Cohort 3 recovered participants were defined by two consecutive negative NP/OP PCR tests, healthcare professional clearance, or symptom resolution. Mobile phlebotomists in the prospective study collected whole blood, serum and a nasopharyngeal or oropharyngeal swab from every participant. Over a roughly two-month period, participants in the prospective study had the option of providing additional blood draws and questionnaires. Prospective study blood samples were shipped either frozen or at room temperature before DNA extraction. TCRbeta CDR3 regions were amplified from genomic DNA by means of the immunoSEQ Assay, a bias-controlled multiplex PCR. Per the original workflow: The number of nucleated cells in each sample was estimated from the amplification of reference gene primers within the assay. To quantify the absolute abundance of each unique TCRbeta CDR3 rearrangement, sequence reads were collapsed and filtered. Productive Simpson clonality was computed per sample as the square root of Simpson's diversity index over productive rearrangements. TCRdb took over this immuneACCESS table, retaining in-frame rearrangements with V and J assigned. Such tables are incomplete; in checked studies, under half of the missing clones stem from an unresolved V gene, and the remainder is unexplained. D and trimming come from the DNA, and the V and J calls and clone size come from that table. Counted in this sample were about 180,000 clones; 60% to 80% of them appeared once. The ten biggest clones cover roughly a sixth of the sample.

Trimming takes 0 bases from V and 5 bases from J, and the germline ends sit 11 bases apart. Reading from cysteine to phenylalanine, the CDR3 counts 15 amino acids. CDR3 DNA is the only sequence kept; it has 45 bases, read in frame from the first base. From the germline V gene (reference sequence), CDR1 is SGHNT and CDR2 is YYREEE. General conclusions and limits of the study: How much clinical and demographic metadata was included differed by source and by participant, and the metadata was provided uncurated.

A note on this clone: Its antigen remains unidentified. Base qualities were left out, and no much larger clone turns up one base away.

The specimen sequenced was PBMCs or T cells enriched from blood (not recorded which). The chain links TRBV5-4 with TRBJ2-2, and possibly TRBD2, on 5 matching bases. The receptor was isolated from a woman in her 50s who had recovered from COVID-19. The nucleotide sequence is TGTGCCAGCAGCTTGGAGAACCCGGGAACCGGGGAGCTGTTTTTT. Its protein product is CASSLENPGTGELFF. With the rest looked up from the reference TRBV5-4 and TRBJ2-2 genes rather than sequenced, the full variable domain is ETGVTQSPTHLIKTRGQQVTLRCSSQSGHNTVSWYQQALGQGPQFIFQYYREEENGRGNFPPRFSGLQFPNYSSELNVNALELDDSALYLCASSLENPGTGELFFGEGSRLTVL.